Below, 2 T cell receptor beta chains from the same sample are listed, as sequenced in a study of blood T cell repertoires in COVID-19. Sequencing used immunoSEQ multiplex PCR; TCRdb keeps in-frame clones, though not all of them. The top ten hold roughly 5.3% of the sample, which has some 320,000 clones, about 89% seen once. The sequencing sample was made of PBMCs or T cells enriched from blood (not recorded which). These receptors were obtained from a woman aged 25-40 years who had recovered from COVID-19.

This chain uses TRBV27 with TRBJ1-2; possible D gene TRBD1, 6 bases. The CDR3 extends over 15 amino acids. Deletions cut 5 bases from V and 1 base from J, with 14 bases between. CDR1 MNHEY and CDR2 SMNVEV come from the germline V gene (reference sequence). Here the CDR3 reads CASSNLRDNNYGYTF. As DNA, the CDR3 is TGTGCCAGCAGTAACCTGAGGGACAATAACTATGGCTACACCTTC.

V is TRBV23-1 and J is TRBJ2-1; 7 bases are shared with TRBD2. TRBV23-1 is given ORF status, its function remaining uncertain. V shed 7 bases and J 9 bases; nucleotides not matched to a gene: 15. This CDR3 has 15 residues. In nucleotides, the CDR3 is TGCGCCAGCAACAGTCGTTGGCGGGGGAGCTCTGAGCAGTTCTTC. Its protein is CASNSRWRGSSEQFF.